Below, 8 T cell receptor beta chains from the same sample are listed, as sequenced in a study of control samples from healthy donors and cancer patients. Sequencing was performed with immunoSEQ multiplex PCR; in TCRdb, only in-frame clones are kept and a portion is missing. The sample holds approximately 89,000 clones; around 87% are singletons and the top ten take more than 15%. The sequenced material came from blood. All receptors derive from a man aged 50 to 59 in good health.

The chain recombines TRBV4-3 with TRBJ2-5; 9 positions agree with TRBD1. Germline V gene data show CDR1 as LGHNA and CDR2 as YSLEER. J was trimmed by 5 bases and V by 4 bases; bases with no gene match: 5. The CDR3 sequence is 14 residues long. CDR3 sequence reads: CASSRDRGSETQYF. CDR3 nucleotide sequence: TGCGCCAGCAGCCGAGACAGGGGGTCTGAGACCCAGTACTTC.

The chain uses TRBV2 and TRBJ2-7; 7 bases align to TRBD2. The CDR3 has 14 amino acids. J lost 2 bases, V lost 6 bases, and 7 bases had no gene match. Germline V CDR1 and CDR2: SNHLY, FYNNEI. CDR3 amino acids: CASRNGGNTYEQYV. CDR3 nucleotide sequence: TGTGCCAGCAGGAACGGGGGGAATACCTACGAGCAGTACGTC.

This clone was picked up one time. The rearrangement joins TRBV7-2 to TRBJ2-7; 7 bases are a match to TRBD1. The CDR3 totals 13 residues. The germline gives CDR1 SGHTA, CDR2 FQGNSA. J gave up 2 bases and V 5 bases, and 3 bases lay outside the gene matches. CDR3 in DNA: TGTGCCAGCAGCCTCGACAGGGCCTACGAGCAGTACGTC. It encodes CASSLDRAYEQYV.

The rearrangement links TRBV5-4 to TRBJ2-7; TRBD1 might be the D (5 bases). CDR1 SGHNT and CDR2 YYREEE come from the germline V gene (reference sequence). Trimming took 0 bases from V and 3 from J, leaving 10 bases between them. The CDR3 consists of 14 residues. This CDR3 is CASSLGQGFYEQYF. CDR3 bases: TGTGCCAGCAGCTTGGGCCAGGGCTTCTACGAGCAGTACTTC.

The V call is TRBV5-1, the J call TRBJ2-5; TRBD1 agrees at 7 bases. Unmatched junction bases numbered 16, after V lost 6 bases and J lost 5 bases. Germline loops: CDR1 SGHRS, CDR2 YFSETQ. This CDR3 contains 16 residues. CDR3 residues: CASTPEVTGPLETQYF. DNA for the CDR3: TGCGCCAGCACGCCCGAAGTGACAGGGCCACTGGAGACCCAGTACTTC.

V and J are TRBV15 and TRBJ1-4; possibly TRBD1 for D (6 bases). The CDR3 totals 14 residues. Looked up from germline, CDR1 is LNHNV and CDR2 is YYDKDF (reference sequence). V gave up 0 bases and J gave up 7 bases, with 9 bases separating them. The CDR3 nucleotides read TGTGCCACCAGCAGAGATCGGGACACTGAAAAACTGTTTTTT. Its translation: CATSRDRDTEKLFF.

The chain links TRBV9 to TRBJ2-1, with 7 bases that match TRBD2. Looked up from germline, CDR1 is SGDLS and CDR2 is YYNGEE. The junction had 6 bases not matched to a gene; V was cut back by 1 base and J by 2 bases. This CDR3 is 16 amino acids long. In DNA form, the CDR3 reads TGTGCCAGCAGCGTATCCACGGGGGGAGCCTACAATGAGCAGTTCTTC. Encoded protein: CASSVSTGGAYNEQFF.

The chain combines TRBV13 with TRBJ2-1; 10 bases fit TRBD2. This CDR3 comprises 17 residues. With V trimmed by 4 bases and J by 0 bases, 6 bases remained unmatched. CDR1 and CDR2 (germline): PRHDT, FYEKMQ (reference sequence). CDR3 sequence: CASSSSGGPVSYNEQFF. The CDR3 DNA reads as TGTGCCAGCAGCTCTAGCGGGGGCCCTGTCTCCTACAATGAGCAGTTCTTC.